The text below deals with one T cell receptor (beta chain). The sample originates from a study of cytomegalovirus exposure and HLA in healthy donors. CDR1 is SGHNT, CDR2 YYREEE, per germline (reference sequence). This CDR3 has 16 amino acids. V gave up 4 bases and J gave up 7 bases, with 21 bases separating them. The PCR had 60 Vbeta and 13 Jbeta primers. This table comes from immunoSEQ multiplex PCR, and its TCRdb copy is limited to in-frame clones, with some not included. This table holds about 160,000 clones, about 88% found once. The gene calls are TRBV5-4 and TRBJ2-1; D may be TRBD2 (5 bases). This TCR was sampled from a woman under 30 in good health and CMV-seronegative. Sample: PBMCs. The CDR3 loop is CASSPPTNLGRNEQFF. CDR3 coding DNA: TGTGCCAGCAGCCCCCCTACGAACTTAGGGAGAAATGAGCAGTTCTTC.